Listed below are T cell receptor beta chains from one sample, sequenced in a study of monozygotic twins with inflammatory bowel disease. For each CDR3 protein, TCRdb gives one entry from its re-call of the 5' RACE reads, without DNA. In total, the table holds under 200,000 distinct CDR3 sequences. The sample taken for sequencing was blood. These receptors all stem from a human donor with ulcerative colitis or Crohn's disease, or a healthy co-twin of an affected twin (not recorded which). Both conserved end residues are part of each CDR3. The order of the fields is V gene, J gene, CDR3 protein.

v_gene: TRBV9; j_gene: TRBJ2-7; CDR3aa: CASSPSDRVYEQYF
v_gene: TRBV2; j_gene: TRBJ1-6; CDR3aa: CASSRDSGLYSPLHF
v_gene: TRBV11-2; j_gene: TRBJ2-3; CDR3aa: CASSPGVKGSTDTQYF
v_gene: TRBV5-1; j_gene: TRBJ2-2; CDR3aa: CASSSDGTEEYSNTGELFF
v_gene: TRBV28; j_gene: TRBJ2-5; CDR3aa: CASSLSGTPLETQYF
v_gene: TRBV27; j_gene: TRBJ2-1; CDR3aa: CASSSLQGNEQFF
v_gene: TRBV20-1; j_gene: TRBJ2-5; CDR3aa: CSARGGQGKETQYF
v_gene: TRBV4-3; j_gene: TRBJ1-2; CDR3aa: CASSQMEEGTGYTF
v_gene: TRBV27; j_gene: TRBJ1-3; CDR3aa: CASSPRTEGNTIYF
v_gene: TRBV20-1; j_gene: TRBJ2-3; CDR3aa: CSARGATSGSADTQYF
v_gene: TRBV7-2; j_gene: TRBJ2-3; CDR3aa: CASSLVRTSTDTQYF
v_gene: TRBV28; j_gene: TRBJ2-3; CDR3aa: CASSLFTGYSTDTQYF
v_gene: TRBV4-2; j_gene: TRBJ1-2; CDR3aa: CASSQGEAGPTYGYTF
v_gene: TRBV18; j_gene: TRBJ2-1; CDR3aa: CASSPSGQSYNEQFF
v_gene: TRBV5-1; j_gene: TRBJ2-3; CDR3aa: CASSLDSGRADTQYF
v_gene: TRBV5-1; j_gene: TRBJ2-3; CDR3aa: CASSLAGPPDTQYF
v_gene: TRBV6-5; j_gene: TRBJ2-2; CDR3aa: CASSYGAMNTGELFF
v_gene: TRBV30; j_gene: TRBJ2-1; CDR3aa: CASGGPGLAFVSNEQFF
v_gene: TRBV20-1; j_gene: TRBJ1-5; CDR3aa: CSAREQLHSNQPQHF
v_gene: TRBV12-3/TRBV12-4; j_gene: TRBJ1-6; CDR3aa: CASSLGLNNSPLHF
v_gene: TRBV9; j_gene: TRBJ2-4; CDR3aa: CASSARTGELYF
v_gene: TRBV11-2; j_gene: TRBJ2-3; CDR3aa: CASSPGLAGGPSTDTQYF
v_gene: TRBV6-1; j_gene: TRBJ2-1; CDR3aa: CASSGLADYNEQFF
v_gene: TRBV5-1; j_gene: TRBJ2-3; CDR3aa: CASSLGASGSTDTQYF
v_gene: TRBV11-2; j_gene: TRBJ2-1; CDR3aa: CASSLFRPYNEQFF
v_gene: TRBV5-1; j_gene: TRBJ2-5; CDR3aa: CASSRGLAGGIFETQYF
v_gene: TRBV5-1; j_gene: TRBJ2-1; CDR3aa: CASSSLGVAGVNEQFF
v_gene: TRBV20-1; j_gene: TRBJ2-7; CDR3aa: CSAPDGASSYEQYF
v_gene: TRBV30; j_gene: TRBJ2-1; CDR3aa: CAWTAVAGSNEQFF
v_gene: TRBV20-1; j_gene: TRBJ2-7; CDR3aa: CSASSDSNVGFYEQYF
v_gene: TRBV6-5; j_gene: TRBJ2-1; CDR3aa: CASSYPGTGRNEQFF
v_gene: TRBV15; j_gene: TRBJ2-1; CDR3aa: CATSRDRVDWGQEEFF
v_gene: TRBV7-2; j_gene: TRBJ2-7; CDR3aa: CASSLRPFEVGYEQYF
v_gene: TRBV19; j_gene: TRBJ1-5; CDR3aa: CASSIEEDQPQHF
v_gene: TRBV27; j_gene: TRBJ2-7; CDR3aa: CASSSRLAHYEQYF
v_gene: TRBV2; j_gene: TRBJ2-7; CDR3aa: CASMGQTDSYEQYF
v_gene: TRBV19; j_gene: TRBJ1-1; CDR3aa: CASSGGTNTEAFF
v_gene: TRBV29-1; j_gene: TRBJ2-3; CDR3aa: CSITWGNTDTQYF
v_gene: TRBV4-3; j_gene: TRBJ2-3; CDR3aa: CASSRGRLTSGGDTQYF
v_gene: TRBV20-1; j_gene: TRBJ2-7; CDR3aa: CSARDRSGRGSYEQYF
v_gene: TRBV19; j_gene: TRBJ2-5; CDR3aa: CASNTLGASRETQYF
v_gene: TRBV18; j_gene: TRBJ1-1; CDR3aa: CASSPQQNTEAFF
v_gene: TRBV4-2; j_gene: TRBJ2-2; CDR3aa: CASSQDRGLAGSTGELFF
v_gene: TRBV7-9; j_gene: TRBJ2-1; CDR3aa: CASSPGGGLAGNNEQFF
v_gene: TRBV5-1; j_gene: TRBJ2-7; CDR3aa: CASSLVGIDEQYF
v_gene: TRBV5-4; j_gene: TRBJ1-1; CDR3aa: CASSSYRGTMNTEAFF
v_gene: TRBV5-1; j_gene: TRBJ2-3; CDR3aa: CASSPEADTQYF